This TCR beta chain was sequenced for a study of blood T cell repertoires in COVID-19. The wider study: Some COVID-19 samples were acute and others convalescent; all came from the United States, Italy and Spain.

Germline V gene data show CDR1 as SGDLS and CDR2 as YYNGEE. V lost 2 bases to trimming and J lost 3 bases; unmatched junction nucleotides: 7. This CDR3 region has 16 residues. TCRdb's table, derived via immunoSEQ multiplex PCR, lists solely in-frame clones and lacks some. The sample has approximately 72,000 clones, about 85% seen once. Material for sequencing was peripheral blood. The chain is built from TRBV9 and TRBJ2-5; 10 bases are shared with TRBD2. The sequence derives from a woman over 75 with active or convalescent COVID-19. The CDR3 DNA sequence: TGTGCCAGCAGCGTCCCTAGCGGGAGTGGGGAAGAGACCCAGTACTTC. It is translated as CASSVPSGSGEETQYF.